What follows describes a single T cell receptor (beta chain). Researchers ran the PCR with 60 Vbeta and 13 Jbeta primers. Generated by immunoSEQ multiplex PCR, the TCRdb table keeps only in-frame clones and is missing some. The table records about 98,000 clones, 74% of them present only once. This sample is part of a study of cytomegalovirus exposure and HLA in healthy donors. The germline gives CDR1 MNHNS, CDR2 SASEGT. This CDR3 is 16 amino acids long. V gave up 2 bases and J gave up 2 bases; unmatched junction bases: 8. The chain has TRBV6-1 and TRBJ2-5; 7 bases are shared with TRBD1. This TCR was recovered from a male donor in good health and CMV-seronegative. The specimen was PBMCs. CDR3 DNA sequence: TGTGCCAGCAGTGAATCAGGGGGTTTGGGGCAAGAGACCCAGTACTTC. It translates to CASSESGGLGQETQYF.